This T cell receptor beta chain comes out of a study of T-cell memory formation after mild COVID-19. TCRdb re-derived calls from the 5' RACE reads in MiXCR, one entry per CDR3 protein. The table records some 57,000 distinct CDR3 sequences, 9% to 15% of them present only once. The V gene lost 5 bases and the J gene lost 1 base, with 11 bases spanning the gap. The CDR3 extends over 15 amino acids. The sample holds a few counts of this clonotype. The receptor's source is a man aged 18 to 30 who had mild COVID-19 (a few samples of this study predate the infection). Cell type and time point are not known. The chain employs TRBV12-3 or TRBV12-4 and TRBJ1-4; tentatively, D is TRBD1 (6 bases). The sequencing sample was made of PBMCs or a T cell subset sorted from them (not recorded which). CDR3 amino acids: CASSNGQLTNEKLFF. CDR3 nucleotides: TGTGCCAGCAGTAACGGACAGTTAACTAATGAAAAACTGTTTTTT.